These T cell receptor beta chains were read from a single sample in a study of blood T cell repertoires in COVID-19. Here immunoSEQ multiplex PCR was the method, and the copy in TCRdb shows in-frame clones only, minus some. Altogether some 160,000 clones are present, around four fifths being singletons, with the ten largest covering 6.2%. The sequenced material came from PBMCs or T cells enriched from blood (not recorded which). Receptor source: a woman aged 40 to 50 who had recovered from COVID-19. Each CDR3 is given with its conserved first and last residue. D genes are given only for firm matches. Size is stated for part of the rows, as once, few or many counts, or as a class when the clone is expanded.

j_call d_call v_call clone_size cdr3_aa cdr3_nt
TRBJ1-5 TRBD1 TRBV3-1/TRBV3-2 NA CASSQGWDSIGNQPQHF TGTGCCAGCAGCCAAGGTTGGGACAGCATAGGCAATCAGCCCCAGCATTTT
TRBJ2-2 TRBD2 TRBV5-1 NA CASLLAGSGTGELFF TGCGCCAGCCTTCTAGCGGGAAGTGGGACCGGGGAGCTGTTTTTT
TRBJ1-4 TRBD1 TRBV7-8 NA CASSLGQGTNEKLFF TGTGCCAGCAGCTTAGGACAGGGCACTAATGAAAAACTGTTTTTT
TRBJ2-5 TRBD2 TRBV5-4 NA CASSLGASGGAAETQYF TGTGCCAGCAGCTTGGGGGCCAGCGGGGGGGCCGCAGAGACCCAGTACTTC
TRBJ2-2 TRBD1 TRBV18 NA CASSPSGTGLTGELFF TGTGCCAGCTCACCATCGGGGACAGGGCTCACCGGGGAGCTGTTTTTT
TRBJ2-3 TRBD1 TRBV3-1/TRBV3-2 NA CASSHGQGTDTQYF TGTGCCAGCAGTCACGGACAGGGTACAGATACGCAGTATTTT
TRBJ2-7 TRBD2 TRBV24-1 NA CAIAILAEPEQYF TGTGCCATCGCCATACTAGCGGAGCCCGAGCAGTACTTC
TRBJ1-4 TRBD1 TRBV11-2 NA CASSFRGLGEKLFF TGTGCCAGCAGCTTCAGGGGGCTGGGTGAAAAACTGTTTTTT
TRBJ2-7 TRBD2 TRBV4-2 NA CASSQAPLLAGGYEQYF TGTGCCAGCAGCCAAGCCCCACTACTAGCGGGGGGCTACGAGCAGTACTTC
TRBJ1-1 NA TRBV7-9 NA CASSLKVPGLLGNTEAFF TGTGCCAGCAGCTTAAAGGTTCCGGGTCTCTTAGGGAACACTGAAGCTTTCTTT
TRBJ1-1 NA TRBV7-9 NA CASSLESGVEAFF TGTGCCAGCAGCTTAGAATCCGGGGTTGAAGCTTTCTTT
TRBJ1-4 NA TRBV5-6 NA CASSLGVRDEKLFF TGTGCCAGCAGCTTGGGGGTCCGGGATGAAAAACTGTTTTTT
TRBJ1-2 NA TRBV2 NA CASKAGPRVDPNYGYTF TGTGCCAGCAAGGCAGGTCCAAGAGTAGATCCTAACTATGGCTACACCTTC
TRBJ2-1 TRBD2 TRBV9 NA CASSVSGGDYNEQFF TGTGCCAGCAGCGTAAGCGGGGGGGATTACAATGAGCAGTTCTTC
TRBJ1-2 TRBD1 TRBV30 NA CAWSTGGYGYTF TGTGCCTGGTCGACAGGGGGCTATGGCTACACCTTC
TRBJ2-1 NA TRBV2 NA CASSVRVFGLGEQFF TGTGCCAGCAGTGTCAGGGTTTTCGGCTTGGGTGAGCAGTTCTTC
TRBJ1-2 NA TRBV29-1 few CSVSAQGRDGYTF TGCAGCGTTAGTGCTCAGGGTAGAGATGGCTACACCTTC
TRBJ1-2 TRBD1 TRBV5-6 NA CASSLTQDRGHYGYTF TGTGCCAGCAGTTTGACCCAGGACAGGGGACACTATGGCTACACCTTC
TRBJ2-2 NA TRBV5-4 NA CASSLDLRGTGELFF TGTGCCAGCAGCTTGGACCTTCGGGGCACCGGGGAGCTGTTTTTT
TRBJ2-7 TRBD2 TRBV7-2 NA CASSPNQGLAGYEQYF TGTGCCAGCAGCCCCAACCAGGGACTAGCGGGCTACGAGCAGTACTTC
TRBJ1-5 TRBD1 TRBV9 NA CASSVKRRQGSPQSNQPQHF TGTGCCAGCAGCGTAAAGCGGCGACAGGGAAGTCCGCAGAGCAATCAGCCCCAGCATTTT
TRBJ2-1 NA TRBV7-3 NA CASRGLANNEQFF TGTGCCAGCAGAGGTCTAGCCAACAATGAGCAGTTCTTC
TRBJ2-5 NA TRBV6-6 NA CASSYVLHQETQYF TGTGCCAGCAGTTACGTACTCCACCAAGAGACCCAGTACTTC
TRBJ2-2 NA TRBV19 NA CASSIQDSTGELFF TGTGCCAGTAGTATCCAGGACAGCACCGGGGAGCTGTTTTTT
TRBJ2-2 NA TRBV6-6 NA CASSRDSLDTGELFF TGTGCCAGCAGTCGGGACTCCCTAGACACCGGGGAGCTGTTTTTT
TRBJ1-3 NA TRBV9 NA CASSASSGTGNTIYF TGTGCCAGCAGCGCCTCCTCAGGGACTGGAAACACCATATATTTT
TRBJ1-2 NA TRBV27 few CASTPLGAEALYGYTF TGTGCCAGCACCCCATTGGGGGCCGAGGCACTCTATGGCTACACCTTC
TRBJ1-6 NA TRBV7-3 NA CASSLGGFRPLHF TGTGCCAGCAGCTTAGGCGGGTTTCGGCCCCTCCACTTT
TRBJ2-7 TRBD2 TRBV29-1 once CSVEGTSGEQYF TGCAGCGTTGAGGGGACTAGCGGCGAGCAGTACTTC
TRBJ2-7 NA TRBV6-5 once CASSYTGFDEQYF TGTGCCAGCAGTTACACAGGGTTCGACGAGCAGTACTTC
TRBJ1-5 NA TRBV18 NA CASSEYRGNQPQHF TGTGCCAGCTCGGAATACAGGGGCAATCAGCCCCAGCATTTT
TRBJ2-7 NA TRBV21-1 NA CASSKERGQGAAYEQYF TGTGCCAGCAGCAAGGAAAGAGGACAGGGGGCAGCGTACGAGCAGTACTTC
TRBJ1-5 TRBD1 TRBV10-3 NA CASRPGQGDQPQHF TGTGCCAGTCGACCAGGACAGGGAGATCAGCCCCAGCATTTT
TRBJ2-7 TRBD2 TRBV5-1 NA CASRPTSGDLYEQYF TGCGCCAGCAGACCGACTAGCGGGGACCTCTACGAGCAGTACTTC
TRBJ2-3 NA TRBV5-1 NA CASRVVGGGGDTQYF TGCGCCAGCAGAGTTGTGGGGGGTGGAGGAGATACGCAGTATTTT
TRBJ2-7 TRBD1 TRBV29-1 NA CSVLTGGGYEQYF TGCAGCGTGCTAACAGGGGGCGGCTACGAGCAGTACTTC
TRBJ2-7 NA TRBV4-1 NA CASSQVAGPSTDYEQYF TGCGCCAGCAGCCAAGTGGCCGGGCCTAGCACTGACTACGAGCAGTACTTC
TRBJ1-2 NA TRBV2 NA CASRRTYGYTF TGTGCCAGCCGACGGACTTATGGCTACACCTTC
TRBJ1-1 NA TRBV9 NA CASSVTGTNTEAFF TGTGCCAGCAGCGTAACAGGGACGAACACTGAAGCTTTCTTT
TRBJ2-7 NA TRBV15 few CATSRTQGYEQYF TGTGCCACCAGCAGAACCCAGGGATACGAGCAGTACTTC
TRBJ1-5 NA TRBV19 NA CASSYSQRQPQHF TGTGCCAGTAGTTATAGCCAACGGCAGCCCCAGCATTTT
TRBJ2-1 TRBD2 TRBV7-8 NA CASSLGTSGVDEQFF TGTGCCAGCAGCTTAGGCACTAGCGGGGTGGATGAGCAGTTCTTC
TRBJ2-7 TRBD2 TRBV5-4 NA CASSSGLAATYEQYF TGTGCCAGCAGCTCCGGACTAGCTGCGACCTACGAGCAGTACTTC
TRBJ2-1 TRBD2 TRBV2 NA CASSEPGGSYNEQFF TGTGCCAGCAGTGAACCGGGAGGCTCCTACAATGAGCAGTTCTTC
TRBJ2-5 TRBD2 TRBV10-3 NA CAISESAGVGQETQYF TGTGCCATCAGTGAGTCTGCGGGGGTGGGACAAGAGACCCAGTACTTC
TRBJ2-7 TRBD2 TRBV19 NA CASSLTSNYEQYF TGTGCCAGTAGTCTGACTAGCAACTACGAGCAGTACTTC
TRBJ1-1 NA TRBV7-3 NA CASSLGSNTEAFF TGTGCCAGCAGTCTCGGGTCGAACACTGAAGCTTTCTTT
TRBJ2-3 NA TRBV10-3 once CAISDLAPKIDTQYF TGTGCCATCAGTGACCTAGCGCCGAAAATAGATACGCAGTATTTT
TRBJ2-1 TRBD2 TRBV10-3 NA CAISELGGAYNEQFF TGTGCCATCAGTGAGTTGGGGGGGGCCTACAATGAGCAGTTCTTC
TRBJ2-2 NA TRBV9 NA CASSAYTGELFF TGTGCCAGCAGCGCTTACACCGGGGAGCTGTTTTTT
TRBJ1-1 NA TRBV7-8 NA CASSLGRGGTEAFF TGTGCCAGCAGCTTAGGCCGGGGGGGGACTGAAGCTTTCTTT
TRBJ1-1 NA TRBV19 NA CASSIDPQGNTEAFF TGTGCCAGTAGTATAGATCCACAGGGGAACACTGAAGCTTTCTTT
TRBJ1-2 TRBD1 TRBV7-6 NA CASSLAGTGFLDNGYTF TGTGCCAGCAGCTTGGCTGGGACAGGGTTTTTAGATAATGGCTACACCTTC